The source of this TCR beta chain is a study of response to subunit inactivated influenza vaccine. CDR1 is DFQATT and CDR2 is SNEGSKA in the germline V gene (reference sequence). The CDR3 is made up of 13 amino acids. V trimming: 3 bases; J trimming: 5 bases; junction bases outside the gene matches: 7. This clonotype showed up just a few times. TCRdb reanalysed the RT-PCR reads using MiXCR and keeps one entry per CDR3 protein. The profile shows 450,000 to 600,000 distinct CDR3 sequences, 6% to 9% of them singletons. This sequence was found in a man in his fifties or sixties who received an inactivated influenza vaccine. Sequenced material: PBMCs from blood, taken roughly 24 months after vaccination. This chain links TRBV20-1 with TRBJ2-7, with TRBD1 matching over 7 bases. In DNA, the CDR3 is TGCAGTGCTAGCCAGGGGGTGGGAAACGAGCAGTACTTC. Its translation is CSASQGVGNEQYF.